This T cell receptor (beta chain) was sequenced during a study of T cells in Graves' hyperthyroidism and ophthalmopathy. Across the whole study: Peripheral blood draws took place at initial diagnosis, ahead of any treatment.

The PBMCs were taken from 10 ml of fresh peripheral blood. The CDR3 is made up of 16 amino acids. Germline CDR1 SGDLS, CDR2 YYNGEE. V lost 3 bases to trimming and J lost 0 bases, with 13 bases between them. From RNA transcripts, TCR beta CDR3 regions were amplified. TCR CDR3 underwent first-round RT-PCR with the HTBI primer set. TCRdb fed the multiplex PCR reads into MiXCR, producing one record per CDR3 protein. The sample records 650,000 to 700,000 distinct CDR3 sequences, around 16% being singletons. General study findings and limits: Blood held most thyroid clonotypes expanded above 0.001 frequency. Median prediction lead before ophthalmopathy onset was about 6.5 months with the model.

This clonotype has a count of ten or more. No antigen is known for it. The sequenced sample consisted of blood. This chain links TRBV9 with TRBJ2-1, with D maybe TRBD1 (6 bases). This receptor was identified in a man aged 45 to 65 with Graves' hyperthyroidism. The CDR3 DNA reads TGTGCCAGCAGCGGTCACAGGGAGAGCTCCTACAATGAGCAGTTCTTC. Protein sequence: CASSGHRESSYNEQFF.